These T cell receptor beta chains were read from a single sample in a study of shared clonotypes between healthy human individuals. Some clones are missing from TCRdb's copy, which holds only in-frame ones; the method was immunoSEQ multiplex PCR. This table holds about 2 million clones, over 85% found once. Sequencing used naive CD8+ T cells sorted from blood. These TCRs come from a man aged 18 to 30 in good health. Each CDR3 is given with its conserved first and last residue. The D gene is left open where the match is weak. A clone size is listed for some rows: how often the clone was seen (once, few, many), or a class if it is expanded.

>TRBJ2-2|-|-|TRBV9
TGTGCCAGCAGCGTAGGCAGGCGGGGCCCCGGGGAGCTGTTTTTT
CASSVGRRGPGELFF
>TRBJ2-1|-|-|TRBV4-1
TGCGCCAGCAGCCAAGTTGGGGGTTCCTACAATGAGCAGTTCTTC
CASSQVGGSYNEQFF
>TRBJ1-5|-|-|TRBV28
TGTGCCAGTAACCCGGGGTACAATCAGCCCCAGCATTTT
CASNPGYNQPQHF
>TRBJ2-7|-|TRBD1|TRBV7-9
TGTGCCAGCAGCTTACCCAGACAGGGACCCTACGAGCAGTACTTC
CASSLPRQGPYEQYF
>TRBJ1-6|-|-|TRBV6-1
TGTGCCAGCAGTGACATCGGACATCCCTATAATTCACCCCTCCACTTT
CASSDIGHPYNSPLHF
>TRBJ2-2|-|-|TRBV28
TGTGCCAGCTGGGGCCGGATGGACACCGGGGAGCTGTTTTTT
CASWGRMDTGELFF
>TRBJ1-1|-|-|TRBV27
TGTGCCAGCGCCCACGGGGGAGGAGTGAACACTGAAGCTTTCTTT
CASAHGGGVNTEAFF
>TRBJ2-2|-|-|TRBV12-5
TGTGCTAGTGGTTCAAGTTTTGGGACAATAAACACCGGGGAGCTGTTTTTT
CASGSSFGTINTGELFF
>TRBJ2-7|-|-|TRBV5-1
TGCGCCAGCAGCTTGATGGGATTGGGAGACAGCACCGAGCAGTACTTC
CASSLMGLGDSTEQYF
>TRBJ2-3|once|TRBD2|TRBV28
TGTGCCAGCAGTTTCTCCCGAACTAGCGGGGGAGATACGCAGTATTTT
CASSFSRTSGGDTQYF
>TRBJ1-1|-|-|TRBV30
TGTGCCTTTTTTTCACCCGCGGGTGCTTTCTTT
CAFFSPAGAFF
>TRBJ2-3|-|-|TRBV10-1
TGCGCCAGCAGTGATGAGTGGGCCACAGATACGCAGTATTTT
CASSDEWATDTQYF
>TRBJ2-3|-|-|TRBV10-2
TGCGCCAGCAGTGAGAGAGGGAGAGGCACAGATACGCAGTATTTT
CASSERGRGTDTQYF
>TRBJ1-5|-|-|TRBV4-1
TGCGCCAGCGCTGGACAGTACAAACAGCCCCAGCATTTT
CASAGQYKQPQHF
>TRBJ2-4|-|-|TRBV27
TGTGCCAGCAGAGGGCCGGGACACCAAAACATTCAGTACTTC
CASRGPGHQNIQYF
>TRBJ1-4|-|-|TRBV4-1
TGCGCCAGCAGCCTACTCGTGGGAACTAATGAAAAACTGTTTTTT
CASSLLVGTNEKLFF
>TRBJ2-5|-|-|TRBV7-9
TGTGCCAGCAGCTTAGAAAACCAAGAGACCCAGTACTTC
CASSLENQETQYF
>TRBJ2-5|-|-|TRBV29-1
TGCAGCGTTGAATATGGAAGCTACCAAGAGACCCAGTACTTC
CSVEYGSYQETQYF
>TRBJ1-6|-|-|TRBV19
TGTGCCAGTACGGGTCGGGCGAATTCACCCCTCCACTTT
CASTGRANSPLHF
>TRBJ2-1|-|TRBD1|TRBV6-6
TGTGCCAGCAGCCCCGCTCCGGGACAGGGCTACAATGAGCAGTTCTTC
CASSPAPGQGYNEQFF
>TRBJ2-7|-|-|TRBV27
TGTGCCAGCAGTCCTTCGGGGATGGGGCCCTACGAGCAGTACTTC
CASSPSGMGPYEQYF
>TRBJ2-2|-|-|TRBV11-2
TGTGCCAGCAGCTCGAGCGGGAACACCGGGGAGCTGTTTTTT
CASSSSGNTGELFF
>TRBJ2-3|-|-|TRBV30
TGTGCCTGGAGTGTTGGTTTCGGAGATACGCAGTATTTT
CAWSVGFGDTQYF
>TRBJ2-5|-|TRBD1|TRBV5-4
TGTGCCAGCAGCTTCAGGGGGCAGGAGACCCAGTACTTC
CASSFRGQETQYF
>TRBJ2-1|-|-|TRBV5-6
TGTGCCAGCGGGATGGGGGATTCCGCTGAGCAGTTCTTC
CASGMGDSAEQFF
>TRBJ1-3|-|-|TRBV28
TGTGCCAGCAGCCCACCTCTAATCAAGGACACCATATATTTT
CASSPPLIKDTIYF
>TRBJ1-1|-|TRBD1|TRBV19
TGTGCCAGTAGTATTGTGACAGGGGACGATCTCACTGAAGCTTTCTTT
CASSIVTGDDLTEAFF
>TRBJ2-7|-|-|TRBV7-9
TGTGCCAGCAGCCATCCGGACTCAGCGGTCTACGAGCAGTACTTC
CASSHPDSAVYEQYF
>TRBJ2-3|-|-|TRBV7-9
TGTGCCAGCAGCTTACCCCGGACAGATACGCAGTATTTT
CASSLPRTDTQYF
>TRBJ1-4|-|-|TRBV5-4
TGTGCCAGCAGCTTGGTAGGGCGTGAAAAACTGTTTTTT
CASSLVGREKLFF
>TRBJ2-1|-|-|TRBV6-5
TGTGCCAGCAGTGGGGTCCTGGGGGGTGAGCAGTTCTTC
CASSGVLGGEQFF
>TRBJ2-3|-|-|TRBV7-6
TGTGCCAGCAGCCCCGGCGGCGCAGATACGCAGTATTTT
CASSPGGADTQYF
>TRBJ2-7|once|TRBD1|TRBV27
TGTGCCAGCAGTTTTGGACAGGGGGCCCACGAGCAGTACTTC
CASSFGQGAHEQYF
>TRBJ2-7|-|-|TRBV15
TGTGCCACCAGCAGAGATTCCAGCCCCGAGCAGTACTTC
CATSRDSSPEQYF
>TRBJ2-1|-|-|TRBV4-3
TGCGCCAGCAGCCAAGTCTGGACTATTTCCAGCAATGAGCAGTTCTTC
CASSQVWTISSNEQFF
>TRBJ1-1|-|-|TRBV15
TGTGCCACCAGCAGAGATAGGGACGTTCTTGGGTTGATGACTGAAGCTTTCTTT
CATSRDRDVLGLMTEAFF
>TRBJ1-2|-|-|TRBV11-2
TGTGCCAGCAGCTTAGGTCTTCGTTATGGCTACACCTTC
CASSLGLRYGYTF